The next 32 T cell receptor beta chains were all read from a single sample in a study of blood T cells in healthy people across ages. Combining a sample-barcoded 5' primer with a J-beta primer mix, a second PCR ran for 7 to 11 cycles. MiXCR, applied by TCRdb to the 5' RACE reads, yields one record per CDR3 protein. The sample has roughly 680,000 distinct CDR3 sequences, around 50% seen once. The sample taken for sequencing was blood. Receptor source: a woman of 80 years or more in good health.

The chain employs TRBV3-1 and TRBJ2-2, with unresolved D. V lost 0 bases and J lost 4, with 6 bases in between. CDR1 is LGHDT, CDR2 YNNKEL, per germline (reference sequence). The CDR3 is 14 residues long. The CDR3 nucleotides read TGTGCCAGCAGCCAAGATTTTGGCACCGGGGAGCTGTTTTTT. This sequence encodes CASSQDFGTGELFF. The entire variable domain, with the rest obtained from reference TRBV3-1 and TRBJ2-2, is as follows: DTAVSQTPKYLVTQMGNDKSIKCEQNLGHDTMYWYKQDSKKFLKIMFSYNNKELIINETVPNRFSPKSPDKAHLNLHINSLELGDSAVYFCASSQDFGTGELFFGEGSRLTVL.

This clonotype was detected many times. The V gene is TRBV7-9, the J gene TRBJ2-1, with D unclear. The V end was cut by 5 bases, the J end by 9 bases, with 8 bases between. The CDR3 consists of 11 residues. Germline V CDR1 and CDR2: SEHNR, FQNEAQ (reference sequence). Here the CDR3 reads CASSPPGEQFF. CDR3 sequence (DNA): TGTGCCAGCAGCCCCCCGGGTGAGCAGTTCTTC.

V gene TRBV6-6 combines with J gene TRBJ2-5; D possibly corresponds to TRBD2 (7 bases). Trimming cost V 5 bases and J 1 base, with 11 bases left between them. Germline V gene data show CDR1 as MNHNY and CDR2 as SVGAGI (reference sequence). This CDR3 contains 14 residues. The chain's CDR3 is CASSDGGPQETQYF. In DNA form, the CDR3 reads TGTGCCAGCAGTGACGGGGGGCCCCAAGAGACCCAGTACTTC.

J is TRBJ2-5 and V is TRBV5-1; weak D call: TRBD1 (5 bases). Per the germline V gene, CDR1 is SGHRS and CDR2 is YFSETQ. This CDR3 comprises 14 residues. The V and J ends lost 1 base and 5 bases respectively, with 12 bases between them. In DNA, the CDR3 is TGCGCCAGCAGCTTGCGCAGGGTAGGGGAGACCCAGTACTTC. Its translation: CASSLRRVGETQYF. The variable domain in full, with the rest retrieved from reference TRBV5-1 and TRBJ2-5, is KAGVTQTPRYLIKTRGQQVTLSCSPISGHRSVSWYQQTPGQGLQFLFEYFSETQRNKGNFPGRFSGRQFSNSRSEMNVSTLELGDSALYLCASSLRRVGETQYFGPGTRLLVL.

The V gene is TRBV20-1, the J gene TRBJ1-5; D remains unclear. Trimming left V 1 base short and J 5 bases short, with 18 bases between. The CDR3 has 16 amino acids. Germline V gives CDR1 DFQATT, CDR2 SNEGSKA (reference sequence). CDR3 amino acids: CSARGWVGSGYQPQHF. CDR3 bases: TGCAGTGCTAGAGGTTGGGTAGGGAGTGGGTATCAGCCCCAGCATTTT.

The V call is TRBV29-1, the J call TRBJ2-7; 9 bases are shared with TRBD2. V shed 4 bases and J 1 base; nucleotides not matched to a gene: 5. The CDR3 loop spans 14 amino acids. The germline V gene has CDR1 SQVTM and CDR2 ANQGSEA. Here the CDR3 reads CSVAVTSGSYEQYF. The CDR3 nucleotides read TGCAGCGTTGCTGTGACTAGCGGATCCTACGAGCAGTACTTC.

This clonotype was detected ten times or more. The chain joins TRBV7-9 to TRBJ2-5, with 10 positions matching TRBD2. This CDR3 comprises 16 residues. With V trimmed by 5 bases and J by 2 bases, 8 bases remained unmatched. Germline values: CDR1 SEHNR, CDR2 FQNEAQ (reference sequence). CDR3 sequence reads: CASSPYPLAGQETQYF. For the CDR3, the DNA is TGTGCCAGCAGCCCTTACCCACTAGCGGGGCAAGAGACCCAGTACTTC.

This CDR3 is CASSETSGGRNEQFF. CDR3 coding DNA: TGCGCCAGCAGTGAAACTAGCGGGGGTAGGAATGAGCAGTTCTTC. The J gene is TRBJ2-1, the V gene TRBV10-1; 11 bases align to TRBD2. Germline trimming cut 3 bases from V and 7 bases from J; bases unmatched to any gene: 5. The CDR3 consists of 15 residues. Per the germline V gene, CDR1 is WNHNN and CDR2 is SYGVQD (reference sequence).

This clonotype was found a few times. A clone one base away is much larger, so this may be a read error. The chain combines TRBV2 with TRBJ2-5; 9 positions match TRBD2. V lost 7 bases and J lost 11; bases outside the gene matches: 11. The CDR3 has 13 residues. The germline V gene has CDR1 SNHLY and CDR2 FYNNEI. The CDR3 DNA sequence: TGTGCCAGCAAATCAGCGGGGGGTAATGAGCAGTACTTC. It specifies CASKSAGGNEQYF.

This clonotype was detected a few times. The chain joins TRBV6-1 to TRBJ2-1; 12 bases fit TRBD2. Germline values: CDR1 MNHNS, CDR2 SASEGT. This CDR3 is built from 15 residues. The V gene end was trimmed by 3 bases and the J gene end by 4 bases; junction bases not matched to a gene: 1. DNA for the CDR3: TGTGCCAGCAGTGAGACTAGCGGGGGTTACAATGAGCAGTTCTTC. Translating it yields CASSETSGGYNEQFF.

The chain carries TRBV7-9 and TRBJ2-3; 9 bases are shared with TRBD2. Unmatched junction bases numbered 10, after V lost 5 bases and J lost 7 bases. This CDR3 comprises 15 residues. Germline V gene data show CDR1 as SEHNR and CDR2 as FQNEAQ (reference sequence). CDR3 DNA sequence: TGTGCCAGCAGCACCCTGAGGACTAGCGCAAATACGCAGTATTTT. This codes for CASSTLRTSANTQYF.

Worth noting for this clonotype: Its ends do not fully match the called genes, so a read error is possible. The V and J genes are TRBV7-9 and TRBJ1-2, with a weak D call TRBD1 (5 bases). The CDR3 is 15 amino acids. The V gene's germline CDR1 is SEHNR and CDR2 FQNEAQ (reference sequence). CDR3 region: CASSYTGVFNDGYTF. In DNA, the CDR3 is TGTGCCAGCAGCTACACGGGGGTCTTTAACGATGGCTACACCTTC.

This sequence joins TRBV10-3 and TRBJ1-5; D may be TRBD1 (6 bases). This CDR3 has 15 residues. V lost 6 bases, J lost 6 bases, and 18 bases lay in between. Germline CDR1 ENHRY, CDR2 SYGVKD. CDR3: CAISPGRGETQPQHF. CDR3 bases: TGTGCCATCAGCCCGGGCAGGGGCGAAACTCAGCCCCAGCATTTT.

The chain uses TRBV6-5 and TRBJ1-1, with D unresolved. V lost 0 bases and J 7 bases, leaving 6 bases between the germline ends. CDR1 and CDR2 from the germline V gene are MNHEY and SVGAGI. The CDR3 spans 12 residues. The CDR3 region has the DNA TGTGCCAGCAGTTACTCAGGCGGTGAAGCTTTCTTT. Translation gives CASSYSGGEAFF.

As concerns this clonotype: A much more abundant neighbour one base away suggests this may be a read error. The chain recombines TRBV9 with TRBJ2-3, with D perhaps TRBD2 (7 bases). This CDR3 has 17 residues. CDR1 and CDR2 from the germline V gene are SGDLS and YYNGEE. Trimming took 2 bases from V and 1 from J, leaving 17 bases between them. The chain's CDR3 is CASSVSLRGGGTDTQYF. The CDR3 bases are TGTGCCAGCAGCGTTTCCCTTAGGGGGGGTGGCACAGATACGCAGTATTTT.

The count of this clonotype is one. V gene TRBV14 combines with J gene TRBJ2-7, with TRBD2 identical over 11 bases. Germline V CDR1 and CDR2: SGHDN, FVKESK. CDR3 size: 15 residues. V lost 4 bases and J lost 3; bases outside the gene matches: 5. For the CDR3, the DNA is TGTGCCAGCAGCCGGCCGACTAGCGGGGTCTACGAGCAGTACTTC. It translates to CASSRPTSGVYEQYF.

The chain is built from TRBV20-1 and TRBJ2-1; 12 bases agree with TRBD2. After removal of 2 bases from V and 9 bases from J, the junction contained 11 bases not matched to a gene. CDR3 length equals 16 residues. Germline assignment: CDR1 DFQATT and CDR2 SNEGSKA (reference sequence). The CDR3 nucleotides are TGCAGTGCTAGACCGCCCGCTAGCGGGAGGGCCGGTGAGCAGTTCTTC. This translates into CSARPPASGRAGEQFF.

This clonotype was found a few times. The chain combines TRBV5-1 with TRBJ1-4, with a weak D call TRBD1 (5 bases). Germline loops: CDR1 SGHRS, CDR2 YFSETQ. V was trimmed by 0 bases and J by 8 bases, leaving 11 bases between them. The CDR3 extends over 14 amino acids. In nucleotides, the CDR3 is TGCGCCAGCAGCTTGGACCGTACAGGAGAAAAACTGTTTTTT. Translation: CASSLDRTGEKLFF. Based on the CDR3 plus reference TRBV5-1 and TRBJ1-4, the full variable domain is KAGVTQTPRYLIKTRGQQVTLSCSPISGHRSVSWYQQTPGQGLQFLFEYFSETQRNKGNFPGRFSGRQFSNSRSEMNVSTLELGDSALYLCASSLDRTGEKLFFGSGTQLSVL.

Many counts were recorded for this clonotype. The chain is built from TRBV29-1 and TRBJ2-1; D is unclear. CDR1 SQVTM and CDR2 ANQGSEA come from the germline V gene. This CDR3 region has 10 residues. Trimming shortened V by 7 bases and J by 10 bases, and 11 bases separated the two germline ends. The CDR3 bases are TGCAGCGCTAAAGATAGCGAGCAGTTCTTC. As protein: CSAKDSEQFF.

In this sample, this clonotype turned up many times. The gene calls are TRBV4-2 and TRBJ1-2; D possibly corresponds to TRBD1 (5 bases). The CDR3 extends over 17 amino acids. The V end was cut by 0 bases, the J end by 5 bases, with 19 bases between. Germline CDR1 and CDR2: LGHNA and YNFKEQ. CDR3 nucleotides: TGTGCCAGCAGCCAAGATCGATCATCCGGGGGAGTATATGGCTACACCTTC. Translation gives CASSQDRSSGGVYGYTF.

This chain uses TRBV7-9 with TRBJ2-7, with D tentatively TRBD1 (5 bases). Germline assignment: CDR1 SEHNR and CDR2 FQNEAQ (reference sequence). This CDR3 is 15 amino acids long. Trimming removed 5 bases from V and 1 base from J, with 15 bases in between. For the CDR3, the DNA is TGTGCCAGCAGCCCGAAAACAGGTCCATCCTACGAGCAGTACTTC. Protein sequence: CASSPKTGPSYEQYF.

The chain is built from TRBV5-1 and TRBJ2-7, with 9 bases matching TRBD1. This CDR3 is 15 amino acids long. Per the germline V gene, CDR1 is SGHRS and CDR2 is YFSETQ. V lost 3 bases to trimming and J lost 3 bases; unmatched junction nucleotides: 7. CDR3 in amino acids: CASSYPGQGLYEQYF. The DNA of the CDR3 is TGCGCCAGCAGCTACCCGGGACAGGGCCTCTACGAGCAGTACTTC.

The CDR3 loop reads CASSFLLNNEKLFF. The CDR3 DNA follows: TGTGCCAGCAGTTTCCTTCTAAATAATGAAAAACTGTTTTTT. The rearrangement links TRBV12-3 or TRBV12-4 to TRBJ1-4, with D unclear. There are 14 residues in the CDR3. V was pared by 3 bases and J by 4 bases, with 9 bases between.

This clonotype was picked up many times. The chain combines TRBV20-1 with TRBJ1-6, with D perhaps TRBD1 (6 bases). Per the germline V gene, CDR1 is DFQATT and CDR2 is SNEGSKA (reference sequence). The CDR3 is 13 residues long. V shed 4 bases and J shed 9 bases, with 13 bases lying between them. CDR3 bases: TGCAGTGCTAAGTCTGAGACAGGTTCACCCCTCCACTTT. It translates to CSAKSETGSPLHF.

This rearrangement joins TRBV28 to TRBJ2-1, with 9 bases aligning to TRBD2. Looked up from germline, CDR1 is MDHEN and CDR2 is SYDVKM. This CDR3 comprises 17 residues. Trimming at V came to 1 base and at J to 2 bases, leaving 6 bases not matched to a gene. The CDR3 DNA reads as TGTGCCAGCAGTTTATATATAGCGGGAGTTACCTACAATGAGCAGTTCTTC. Its protein is CASSLYIAGVTYNEQFF. The whole variable domain, filled in from reference TRBV28 and TRBJ2-1, reads DVKVTQSSRYLVKRTGEKVFLECVQDMDHENMFWYRQDPGLGLRLIYFSYDVKMKEKGDIPEGYSVSREKKERFSLILESASTNQTSMYLCASSLYIAGVTYNEQFFGPGTRLTVL.

Note on this clonotype: A clone one base away is much larger, so this may be a read error. The rearrangement uses TRBV27 and TRBJ2-1; 10 bases match TRBD2. The CDR3 has 13 residues. Germline V gene sequence: CDR1 MNHEY, CDR2 SMNVEV (reference sequence). Trimming at V came to 6 bases and at J to 10 bases, leaving 6 bases not matched to a gene. The DNA of the CDR3 is TGTGCCAGCAGAACTAGCGGGGACTACGAGCAGTTCTTC. It encodes CASRTSGDYEQFF.

In this sample, this clonotype turned up a few times. The chain links TRBV5-1 to TRBJ1-2; TRBD1 aligns across 9 bases. Per germline, CDR1 SGHRS and CDR2 YFSETQ. Trimming removed 4 bases from V and 6 bases from J; junction bases left unmatched: 13. The CDR3 length is 16 residues. Here the CDR3 DNA reads TGCGCCAGCAGCACCTACACAGGGGGCGCGATCCATGGCTACACCTTC. It specifies CASSTYTGGAIHGYTF.

V gene TRBV29-1 combines with J gene TRBJ2-2, with TRBD1 matching over 7 bases. Germline CDR1 is SQVTM and CDR2 is ANQGSEA. J lost 4 bases, V lost 7 bases, and 3 bases had no gene match. The CDR3 runs 12 residues. The chain's CDR3 is CSAGTATGELFF. In DNA form, the CDR3 reads TGCAGCGCCGGGACAGCCACCGGGGAGCTGTTTTTT.

The chain is built from TRBV29-1 and TRBJ1-5; weak D call: TRBD1 (5 bases). CDR3 size: 14 residues. The V end lost 5 bases, the J end lost 0 bases, and 11 bases lay between the germline ends. Germline-derived CDR1 and CDR2 are SQVTM and ANQGSEA. As DNA, the CDR3 is TGCAGCGTTTCGGGGGGGGTTAGCAATCAGCCCCAGCATTTT. Protein sequence: CSVSGGVSNQPQHF.

The count of this clonotype is one. The chain is built from TRBV7-9 and TRBJ1-6, with TRBD1 matching over 10 bases. The CDR3 totals 15 residues. The V gene's germline CDR1 is SEHNR and CDR2 FQNEAQ (reference sequence). V was pared by 0 bases and J by 9 bases, with 2 bases of the junction left unmatched. CDR3 DNA sequence: TGTGCCAGCAGCTTAGCGGGACAGGGGAGTTCACCCCTCCACTTT. Encoded protein: CASSLAGQGSSPLHF.

This clonotype has ten or more counts. The rearrangement joins TRBV4-1 to TRBJ1-5; D is undetermined. Trimming removed 4 bases at V and 2 bases at J, with 12 bases between. The germline CDR1 and CDR2 sequences are MGHRA and YSYEKL. The CDR3 is made up of 15 amino acids. As DNA, the CDR3 is TGCGCCAGCAGCCTCAGACTTGCAGGCAATCAGCCCCAGCATTTT. Protein product: CASSLRLAGNQPQHF.

This clonotype was detected only a few times. Here the CDR3 reads CRRQEQETQYF. The DNA for the CDR3 is TGCAGGAGACAGGAACAAGAGACCCAGTACTTC. The V and J genes are TRBV29-1 and TRBJ2-5, with D possibly matching TRBD1 (6 bases). CDR1 is SQVTM, CDR2 ANQGSEA, per germline. This CDR3 comprises 11 residues.